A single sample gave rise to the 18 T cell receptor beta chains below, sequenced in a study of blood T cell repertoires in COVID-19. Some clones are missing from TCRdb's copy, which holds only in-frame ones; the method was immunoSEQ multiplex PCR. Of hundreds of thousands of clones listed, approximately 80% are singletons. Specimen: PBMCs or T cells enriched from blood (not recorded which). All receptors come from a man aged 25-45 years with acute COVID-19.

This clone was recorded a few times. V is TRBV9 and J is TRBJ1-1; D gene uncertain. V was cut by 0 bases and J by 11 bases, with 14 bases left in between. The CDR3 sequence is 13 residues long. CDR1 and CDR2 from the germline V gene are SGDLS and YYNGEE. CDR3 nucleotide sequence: TGTGCCAGCAGCGTAGAGGGAGGGCTGAGGGCTTTCTTT. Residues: CASSVEGGLRAFF.

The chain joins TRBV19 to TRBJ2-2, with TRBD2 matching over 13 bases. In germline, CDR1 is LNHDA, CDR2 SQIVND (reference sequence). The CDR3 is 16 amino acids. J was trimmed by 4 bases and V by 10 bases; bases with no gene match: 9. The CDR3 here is CATWTSGGYGTGELFF. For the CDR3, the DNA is TGTGCCACCTGGACTAGCGGGGGATATGGCACCGGGGAGCTGTTTTTT.

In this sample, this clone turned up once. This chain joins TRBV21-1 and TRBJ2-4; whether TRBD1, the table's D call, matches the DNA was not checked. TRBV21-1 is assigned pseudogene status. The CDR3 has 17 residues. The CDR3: CASSKAGQGRTKNIQYF. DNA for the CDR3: TGTGCCAGCAGCAAAGCGGGACAGGGTCGGACCAAAAACATTCAGTACTTC.

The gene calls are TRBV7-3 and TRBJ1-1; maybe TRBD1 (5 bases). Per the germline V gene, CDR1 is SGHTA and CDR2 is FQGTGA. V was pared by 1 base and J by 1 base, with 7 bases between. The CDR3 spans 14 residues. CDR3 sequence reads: CASSLNTGNTEAFF. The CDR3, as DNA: TGTGCCAGCAGCTTAAATACAGGGAACACTGAAGCTTTCTTT.

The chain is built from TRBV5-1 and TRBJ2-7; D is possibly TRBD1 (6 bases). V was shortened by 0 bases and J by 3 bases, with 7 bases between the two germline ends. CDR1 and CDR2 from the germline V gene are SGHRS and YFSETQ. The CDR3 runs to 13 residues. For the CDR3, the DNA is TGCGCCAGCAGCTTGGACAGGGTCTACGAGCAGTACTTC. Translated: CASSLDRVYEQYF.

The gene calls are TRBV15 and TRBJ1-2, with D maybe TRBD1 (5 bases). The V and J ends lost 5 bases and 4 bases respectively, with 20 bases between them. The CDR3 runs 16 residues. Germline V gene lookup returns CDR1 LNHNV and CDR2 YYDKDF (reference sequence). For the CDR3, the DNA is TGTGCCACCAGCGGTCCGGACATCTACCCCAGCTATGGCTACACCTTC. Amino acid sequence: CATSGPDIYPSYGYTF.

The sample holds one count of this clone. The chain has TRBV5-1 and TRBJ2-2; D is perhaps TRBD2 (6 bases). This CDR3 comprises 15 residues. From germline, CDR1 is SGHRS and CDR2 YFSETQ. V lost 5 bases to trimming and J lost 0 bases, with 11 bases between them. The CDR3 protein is CASSSSAANTGELFF. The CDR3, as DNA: TGCGCCAGCAGTTCTAGCGCGGCGAACACCGGGGAGCTGTTTTTT.

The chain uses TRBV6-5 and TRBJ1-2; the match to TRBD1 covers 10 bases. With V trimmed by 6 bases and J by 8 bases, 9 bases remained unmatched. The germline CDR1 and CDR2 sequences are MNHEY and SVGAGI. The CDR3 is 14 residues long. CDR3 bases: TGTGCCAGCAGCCGAGGACAGGGGGGACGAGGCTACACCTTC. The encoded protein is CASSRGQGGRGYTF.

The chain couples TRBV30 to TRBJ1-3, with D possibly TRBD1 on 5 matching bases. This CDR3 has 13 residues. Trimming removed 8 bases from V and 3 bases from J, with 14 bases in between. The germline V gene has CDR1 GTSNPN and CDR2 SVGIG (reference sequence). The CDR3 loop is CARQGALGNTIYF. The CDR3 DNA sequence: TGTGCCCGACAAGGGGCCCTTGGAAACACCATATATTTT.

CDR3 amino acids: CASSLTGGNDDNSPLHF. CDR3 bases: TGTGCCAGCAGTCTTACAGGGGGCAATGACGATAATTCACCCCTCCACTTT. The chain joins TRBV6-6 to TRBJ1-6; 9 bases fit TRBD1. The CDR3 runs 17 residues. J gave up 5 bases and V 5 bases, and 10 bases lay outside the gene matches. From germline, CDR1 is MNHNY and CDR2 SVGAGI (reference sequence).

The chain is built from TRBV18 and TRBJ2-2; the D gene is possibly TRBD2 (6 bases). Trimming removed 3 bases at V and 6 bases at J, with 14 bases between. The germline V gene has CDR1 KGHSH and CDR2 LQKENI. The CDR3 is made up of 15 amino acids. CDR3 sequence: CASSPYAGPAGELFF. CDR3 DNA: TGTGCCAGCTCACCTTATGCGGGGCCCGCCGGGGAGCTGTTTTTT. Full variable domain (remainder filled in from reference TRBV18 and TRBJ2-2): NAGVMQNPRHLVRRRGQEARLRCSPMKGHSHVYWYRQLPEEGLKFMVYLQKENIIDESGMPKERFSAEFPKEGPSILRIQQVVRGDSAAYFCASSPYAGPAGELFFGEGSRLTVL.

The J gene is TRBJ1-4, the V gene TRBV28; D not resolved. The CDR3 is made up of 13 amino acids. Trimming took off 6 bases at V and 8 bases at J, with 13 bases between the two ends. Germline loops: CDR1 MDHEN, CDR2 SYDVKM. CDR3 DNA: TGTGCCAGCAGACGGGATCGGATGGAAAAACTGTTTTTT. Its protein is CASRRDRMEKLFF.

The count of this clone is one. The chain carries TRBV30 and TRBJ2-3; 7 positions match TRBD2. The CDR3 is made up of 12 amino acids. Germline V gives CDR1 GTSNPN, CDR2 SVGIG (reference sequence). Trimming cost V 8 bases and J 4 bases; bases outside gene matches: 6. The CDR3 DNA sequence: TGTGCCCTGCAGCGGGGACCAGATACGCAGTATTTT. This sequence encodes CALQRGPDTQYF.

The CDR3, as DNA: TGCGCCAGCAGCCAAGAGGGGCTAGCGAACCAAGAGACCCAGTACTTC. This codes for CASSQEGLANQETQYF. The chain recombines TRBV4-1 with TRBJ2-5; maybe TRBD2 (6 bases). CDR3 length: 16 amino acids. The germline gives CDR1 MGHRA, CDR2 YSYEKL. With 0 bases removed from V and 0 bases from J, the gap between germline ends came to 11 bases.

The CDR3 sequence is CASSRPAGGRETQYF. The CDR3 DNA reads as TGTGCCAGCAGCAGACCAGCGGGGGGGCGGGAGACCCAGTACTTC. The chain is built from TRBV2 and TRBJ2-5; 10 bases match TRBD2. The CDR3 is made up of 15 amino acids. V lost 6 bases to trimming and J lost 5 bases; unmatched junction nucleotides: 9. The V gene's germline CDR1 is SNHLY and CDR2 FYNNEI.

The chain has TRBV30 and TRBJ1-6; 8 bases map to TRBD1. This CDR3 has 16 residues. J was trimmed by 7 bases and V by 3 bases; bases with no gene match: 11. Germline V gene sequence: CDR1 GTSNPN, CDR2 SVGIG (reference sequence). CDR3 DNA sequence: TGTGCCTGGAGACCAGACCAGGGGGCGCGAAATTCACCCCTCCACTTT. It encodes CAWRPDQGARNSPLHF.

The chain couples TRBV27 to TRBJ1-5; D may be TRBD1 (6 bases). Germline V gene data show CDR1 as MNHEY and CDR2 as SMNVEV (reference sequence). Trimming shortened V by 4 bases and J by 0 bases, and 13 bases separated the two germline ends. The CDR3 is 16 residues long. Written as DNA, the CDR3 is TGTGCCAGCAGTTCAGGGGAACGTTATAGCAATCAGCCCCAGCATTTT. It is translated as CASSSGERYSNQPQHF.

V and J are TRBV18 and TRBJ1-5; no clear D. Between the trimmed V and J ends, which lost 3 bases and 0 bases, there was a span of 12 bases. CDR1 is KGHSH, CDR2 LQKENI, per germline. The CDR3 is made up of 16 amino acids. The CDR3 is CASSPSLVISNQPQHF. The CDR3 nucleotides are TGTGCCAGCTCACCGTCGTTAGTGATTAGCAATCAGCCCCAGCATTTT.